These T cell receptor beta chains were read from a single sample in a study of shared clonotypes between healthy human individuals. Sequencing was performed with immunoSEQ multiplex PCR; in TCRdb, only in-frame clones are kept and a portion is missing. This sample yields millions of clones, of which 85% to 95% are seen a single time; about 0.39% belongs to the top ten. The sample taken for sequencing was naive CD4+ T cells from PBMCs. The source is a man aged 18 to 29 in good health. Some clones in this sample may be carry-over from other donors' samples. The CDR3 runs from the conserved cysteine through the conserved F or W. The D gene is left open where the match is weak. The listing skips clone size in some rows; elsewhere it reads once, few, many or a size class.

abundance: -
j_gene: TRBJ1-3
d_gene: -
v_gene: TRBV5-6
CDR3aa: CASSPMGTGVVGNTIYF
CDR3nt: TGTGCCAGCAGCCCCATGGGTACAGGCGTCGTGGGAAACACCATATATTTT

abundance: -
j_gene: TRBJ2-3
d_gene: -
v_gene: TRBV9
CDR3aa: CASSRIGTSSTDTQYF
CDR3nt: TGTGCCAGCAGCCGAATCGGGACCTCTAGCACAGATACGCAGTATTTT

abundance: -
j_gene: TRBJ2-5
d_gene: -
v_gene: TRBV11-2
CDR3aa: CASSRGQLETQYF
CDR3nt: TGTGCCAGCAGCCGCGGACAGCTAGAGACCCAGTACTTC

abundance: once
j_gene: TRBJ1-1
d_gene: -
v_gene: TRBV25-1
CDR3aa: CASSDPNSGPEAFF
CDR3nt: TGTGCCAGCAGTGACCCTAACTCCGGCCCTGAAGCTTTCTTT

abundance: few
j_gene: TRBJ1-1
d_gene: -
v_gene: TRBV12-5
CDR3aa: CASGLDRYQAFF
CDR3nt: TGTGCTAGTGGTTTGGATCGATATCAAGCTTTCTTT

abundance: -
j_gene: TRBJ2-2
d_gene: TRBD1
v_gene: TRBV6-5
CDR3aa: CASINRGRGGELFF
CDR3nt: TGTGCCAGCATCAACAGGGGGCGCGGCGGGGAGCTGTTTTTT

abundance: -
j_gene: TRBJ1-5
d_gene: TRBD1
v_gene: TRBV18
CDR3aa: CASSQGAVGQPQHF
CDR3nt: TGTGCCAGCTCACAGGGGGCAGTAGGTCAGCCCCAGCATTTT

abundance: -
j_gene: TRBJ1-1
d_gene: -
v_gene: TRBV7-9
CDR3aa: CASSRRQLNTEAFF
CDR3nt: TGTGCCAGCAGTCGGAGACAGTTGAACACTGAAGCTTTCTTT

abundance: -
j_gene: TRBJ2-5
d_gene: -
v_gene: TRBV12-2
CDR3aa: CASLPLGQNQETQYF
CDR3nt: TGTGCAAGTCTCCCGTTGGGTCAAAACCAAGAGACCCAGTACTTC

abundance: -
j_gene: TRBJ2-1
d_gene: TRBD2
v_gene: TRBV5-4
CDR3aa: CASFPGGGLAVHEQFF
CDR3nt: TGTGCCAGCTTCCCGGGAGGCGGACTAGCGGTCCATGAGCAGTTCTTC

abundance: -
j_gene: TRBJ2-7
d_gene: -
v_gene: TRBV7-9
CDR3aa: CASSLAPEEQYF
CDR3nt: TGTGCCAGCAGCTTAGCGCCGGAAGAGCAGTACTTC

abundance: -
j_gene: TRBJ2-7
d_gene: -
v_gene: TRBV7-2
CDR3aa: CASSLTGDPPRGQYF
CDR3nt: TGTGCCAGCAGCTTAACGGGGGACCCCCCCCGGGGGCAGTACTTC

abundance: -
j_gene: TRBJ2-2
d_gene: TRBD2
v_gene: TRBV19
CDR3aa: CASSLTSGRVTNTGELFF
CDR3nt: TGTGCCAGTAGTCTTACTAGCGGGAGGGTAACGAACACCGGGGAGCTGTTTTTT

abundance: -
j_gene: TRBJ2-5
d_gene: -
v_gene: TRBV5-1
CDR3aa: CASSFREGETQYF
CDR3nt: TGCGCCAGCAGCTTCAGGGAAGGGGAGACCCAGTACTTC